This T cell receptor beta chain was found in a study of T cell responses to AZD1222 COVID-19 vaccine. The CDR3 loop spans 16 amino acids. The germline CDR1 and CDR2 sequences are SGHTA and FQGNSA. V was clipped by 1 base and J by 2 bases; unmatched bases: 2. Comment on this clone: Its antigen is unknown.

Study-wide results and limits: Donors were largely white British and mainly female; clonal diversity was possibly underestimated.

Sequencing used immunoSEQ multiplex PCR; TCRdb keeps in-frame clones, though not all of them. Among about 100,000 clones, 80% to 90% were seen once, and the ten largest hold 8% to 9%. Sample: peripheral blood, taken on day 0 of AZD1222 vaccination. The origin of this receptor is an adult in good health. The chain joins TRBV7-2 to TRBJ2-7; 13 nucleotides align to TRBD2. The CDR3 spells CASSLEGTSGTYEQYF. In DNA form, the CDR3 reads TGTGCCAGCAGCTTAGAGGGGACTAGCGGGACCTACGAGCAGTACTTC.